This T cell receptor (beta chain) derives from a study of radiation and T cells in renal cell carcinoma. Repertoires were generated with immunoSEQ multiplex PCR, while TCRdb's copy carries only in-frame clones and drops some. This table holds about 34,000 clones, 81% found once. Whole-study findings and limits: Pretreatment tumor biopsies were lacking, so baseline clonotypes are unknown.

Germline V CDR1 and CDR2: SGHAT, FQNNGV. This CDR3 comprises 15 residues. Trimming removed 1 base from V and 6 bases from J; junction bases left unmatched: 0. A remark on this clone: Its antigen remains unknown.

Time point specified: blood 4 weeks post-SBRT, at nephrectomy. Treatment: 15 Gy SBRT to primary tumor, nephrectomy 4 weeks later. Nephrectomy followed 15 Gy stereotactic body radiation by 4 weeks. Serial blood draws occurred at baseline and 2 and 4 weeks post-SBRT. The patient's renal cell carcinoma had clear cell pathology. The material was blood, obtained from a patient whose treatment included radiotherapy and nephrectomy. The chain is built from TRBV11-2 and TRBJ2-2; 12 nucleotides match TRBD2. The TCR was taken from a man aged 60 to 75 with renal cell carcinoma. As DNA, the CDR3 is TGTGCCAGCAGCTTAGGACTAGCGGGAGCCGGGGAGCTGTTTTTT. This codes for CASSLGLAGAGELFF. Full variable domain (missing parts from reference TRBV11-2 and TRBJ2-2): EAGVAQSPRYKIIEKRQSVAFWCNPISGHATLYWYQQILGQGPKLLIQFQNNGVVDDSQLPKDRFSAERLKGVDSTLKIQPAKLEDSAVYLCASSLGLAGAGELFFGEGSRLTVL.